Listed here are 12 T cell receptor beta chains from one sample, sequenced in a study of blood T cell repertoires in COVID-19. Assay used: immunoSEQ multiplex PCR; TCRdb lists only in-frame clones, some missing. The table lists some 50,000 clones, approximately 85% of them singletons, with roughly 14% in the top ten. The specimen was peripheral blood. Receptors were obtained from a human donor in a cohort sampled during active COVID-19.

The gene calls are TRBV4-3 and TRBJ1-6; 9 positions match TRBD1. CDR3 length: 15 residues. CDR1 and CDR2 (germline): LGHNA, YSLEER. V lost 1 base to trimming and J lost 10 bases; unmatched junction nucleotides: 5. The CDR3 nucleotides are TGCGCCAGCAGCCAAGGGGACAGGGAAGGATCACCCCTCCACTTT. Translating gives CASSQGDREGSPLHF.

The chain uses TRBV7-6 and TRBJ2-7; D not resolved. The germline CDR1 and CDR2 sequences are SGHVS and FNYEAQ. The CDR3 is made up of 15 amino acids. V was shortened by 1 base and J by 0 bases, with 10 bases between the two germline ends. The CDR3 region has the DNA TGTGCCAGCAGCTTAGACACGACTGGCTCCTACGAGCAGTACTTC. Amino acid sequence: CASSLDTTGSYEQYF.

In nucleotides, the CDR3 is TGTGCCAGCAGCAGACAGGGGGCGATTTACAATGAGCAGTTCTTC. Protein: CASSRQGAIYNEQFF. V and J are TRBV5-5 and TRBJ2-1; 10 nucleotides line up with TRBD1. The ends lost 4 bases at V and 4 bases at J; junction bases unmatched: 5. This CDR3 region has 15 residues. CDR1 SGHKS and CDR2 YYEKEE come from the germline V gene (reference sequence).

This rearrangement joins TRBV6-5 to TRBJ2-1, with TRBD2 matching 7 bases. This CDR3 comprises 15 residues. Germline values: CDR1 MNHEY, CDR2 SVGAGI. V gave up 7 bases and J gave up 1 base; unmatched junction bases: 7. CDR3 nucleotides: TGTGCCAGCATACAAGGCGGGAGTTCCTACAATGAGCAGTTCTTC. It yields the protein CASIQGGSSYNEQFF.

The chain carries TRBV3-1 (or the pseudogene TRBV3-2) and TRBJ2-7, with D possibly matching TRBD2 (6 bases). CDR1 is LGHDT, CDR2 YNNKEL, per germline (reference sequence). The CDR3 runs to 13 residues. Trimming pared 4 bases from V and 7 bases from J, leaving 14 bases between. CDR3: CASSLDYLGEQYF. The CDR3 DNA sequence: TGTGCCAGCAGCCTGGACTATTTGGGGGAGCAGTACTTC.

The gene calls are TRBV18 and TRBJ1-4, with D perhaps TRBD1 (6 bases). Germline CDR1 and CDR2: KGHSH and LQKENI. This CDR3 has 14 residues. V was trimmed by 4 bases and J by 3 bases, leaving 9 bases between them. The CDR3 reads CASSRTAANEKLFF. In DNA form, the CDR3 reads TGTGCCAGCTCACGGACAGCAGCTAATGAAAAACTGTTTTTT. The complete variable domain, with remaining parts taken from reference TRBV18 and TRBJ1-4, reads NAGVMQNPRHLVRRRGQEARLRCSPMKGHSHVYWYRQLPEEGLKFMVYLQKENIIDESGMPKERFSAEFPKEGPSILRIQQVVRGDSAAYFCASSRTAANEKLFFGSGTQLSVL.

This chain's CDR3 is CASSLLAGGYEQFF. The CDR3 DNA follows: TGTGCCAGCAGCCTCCTAGCGGGGGGGTATGAGCAGTTCTTC. This chain links TRBV7-2 with TRBJ2-1, with 12 bases identical to TRBD2. The CDR3 is 14 amino acids. V shed 5 bases, J shed 8 bases, and the junction held 4 bases outside the gene matches. Germline V gene data show CDR1 as SGHTA and CDR2 as FQGNSA.

The V call is TRBV18, the J call TRBJ2-7; weak D call: TRBD2 (5 bases). The CDR3 totals 14 residues. V lost 0 bases and J lost 5, with 11 bases in between. Per germline, CDR1 KGHSH and CDR2 LQKENI. The CDR3 bases are TGTGCCAGCTCACCACCGACCGGGGTGCACGAGCAGTACTTC. Residues: CASSPPTGVHEQYF. Using reference TRBV18 and TRBJ2-7 for the parts outside the CDR3, the full variable domain is NAGVMQNPRHLVRRRGQEARLRCSPMKGHSHVYWYRQLPEEGLKFMVYLQKENIIDESGMPKERFSAEFPKEGPSILRIQQVVRGDSAAYFCASSPPTGVHEQYFGPGTRLTVT.

The chain joins TRBV7-9 to TRBJ1-5; D perhaps matches TRBD1 (6 bases). The CDR3 extends over 16 amino acids. Germline V CDR1 and CDR2: SEHNR, FQNEAQ (reference sequence). With 1 base removed from V and 5 bases from J, the gap between germline ends came to 15 bases. The chain's CDR3 is CASSLGSGTRDQPQHF. The CDR3 DNA follows: TGTGCCAGCAGCTTAGGTTCCGGGACAAGGGATCAGCCCCAGCATTTT.

The chain has TRBV9 and TRBJ2-3, with D hard to call. The ends were cut back, 3 bases at V and 1 base at J, with 12 bases in the middle. The CDR3 is 15 amino acids. Germline CDR1 reads SGDLS; CDR2 reads YYNGEE. CDR3 loop: CASSALGSRTDTQYF. The CDR3 DNA reads TGTGCCAGCAGCGCCCTAGGTAGTCGCACAGATACGCAGTATTTT.

The chain recombines TRBV11-1 with TRBJ2-1, with TRBD1 matching over 9 bases. The germline V gene encodes CDR1 SGHAT and CDR2 FQDESV (reference sequence). This CDR3 has 16 amino acids. V trimming: 5 bases; J trimming: 9 bases; junction bases outside the gene matches: 14. The CDR3 DNA reads TGTGCCAGCAGCCCCAGAGACAGGGGGTGGAGCGGTGAGCAGTTCTTC. Protein sequence: CASSPRDRGWSGEQFF.

CDR3 amino acids: CASSPPDTGLHEQYF. CDR3 nucleotide sequence: TGTGCCAGCTCACCACCAGATACAGGGCTCCACGAGCAGTACTTC. The chain links TRBV18 to TRBJ2-7; TRBD1 is a possible D gene (6 bases). Germline CDR1 and CDR2: KGHSH and LQKENI. V was cut by 0 bases and J by 5 bases, with 14 bases left in between. CDR3 length: 15 amino acids.